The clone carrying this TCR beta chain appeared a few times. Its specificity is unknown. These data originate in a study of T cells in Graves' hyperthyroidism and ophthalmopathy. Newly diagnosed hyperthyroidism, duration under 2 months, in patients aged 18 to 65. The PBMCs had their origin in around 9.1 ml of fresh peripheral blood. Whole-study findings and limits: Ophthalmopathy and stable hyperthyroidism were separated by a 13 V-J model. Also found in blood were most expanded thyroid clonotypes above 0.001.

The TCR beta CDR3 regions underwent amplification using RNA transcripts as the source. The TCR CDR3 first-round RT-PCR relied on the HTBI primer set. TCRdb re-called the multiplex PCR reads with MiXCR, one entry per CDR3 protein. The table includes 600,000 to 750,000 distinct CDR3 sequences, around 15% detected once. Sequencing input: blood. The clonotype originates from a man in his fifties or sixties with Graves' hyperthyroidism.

For the CDR3, the DNA is TGTGCCAGCAGCGTTCCTAGCGGGAGTGGGGCTGAGACCCAGTACTTC. This codes for CASSVPSGSGAETQYF. The chain links TRBV5-5 to TRBJ2-5; 10 bases match TRBD2. This CDR3 comprises 16 residues. The ends lost 4 bases at V and 5 bases at J; junction bases unmatched: 11. In germline, CDR1 is SGHKS, CDR2 YYEKEE (reference sequence).